This TCR beta chain was identified during a study of blood T cell repertoires in COVID-19. Across the whole study: There were acute and convalescent COVID-19 samples, and they came from the United States, Italy and Spain. The analysed material was cDNA or gDNA that came from T cells, B-cell-depleted T cells, or PBMCs.

Authors' data handling: How many nucleated cells were present was estimated from reference gene primer amplification. Profiling relied on immunoSEQ multiplex PCR, and the TCRdb table lists in-frame clones only, not all of them. Clone size and the V and J calls come from that table; the DNA yielded D and trimming. The sample consists of roughly 130,000 clones, about 70% of them appearing once. The V and J ends lost 1 base and 7 bases respectively, with 19 bases between them. The CDR3 loop spans 17 amino acids. The germline gives CDR1 KGHSH, CDR2 LQKENI. This receptor was obtained from a man at least 80 years old with acute or convalescent COVID-19. The V gene is TRBV18, the J gene TRBJ2-2, with D tentatively TRBD2 (6 bases). Sequencing was carried out using peripheral blood. The DNA for the CDR3 is TGTGCCAGCTCACCACGCGATCATACAGCGGGTCACGGGGAGCTGTTTTTT. Translated: CASSPRDHTAGHGELFF. The variable domain in full, with the rest retrieved from reference TRBV18 and TRBJ2-2, is NAGVMQNPRHLVRRRGQEARLRCSPMKGHSHVYWYRQLPEEGLKFMVYLQKENIIDESGMPKERFSAEFPKEGPSILRIQQVVRGDSAAYFCASSPRDHTAGHGELFFGEGSRLTVL.